Presented here are 17 T cell receptor beta chains from one specimen sequenced in a study of post-analysis software for immune sequencing data. Study-level points and caveats: A handful of TRBV segments (TRBV5-6, TRBV5-1 and TRBV20-1 among them) occurred more frequently in patients than in controls.

The antigens these receptors bind are not known. Unique molecular identifiers featured in each of the TCR beta cDNA libraries. One entry per CDR3 protein, called by TCRdb with MiXCR from the PCR reads. The sample shows 150,000 to 200,000 distinct CDR3 sequences, 30% of them seen only once. Sequencing was carried out using blood. The receptors here all came from a girl aged 10-17 years with multiple sclerosis.

The table lists this clonotype with many counts. The chain couples TRBV7-2 to TRBJ2-5; either TRBD1 or TRBD2 may fit D (5 bases each). The assigned J gene may be wrong: the sequence end matches TRBJ2-7 better. The CDR3 totals 15 residues. In germline, CDR1 is SGHTA, CDR2 FQGNSA. The CDR3 DNA sequence: TGTGCCAGCAGCCCATTCCGGGACCCCAAAAACGAGCAGTACTTC. Amino acid sequence: CASSPFRDPKNEQYF.

The chain carries TRBV28 and TRBJ2-6; D is unclear. CDR1 is MDHEN, CDR2 SYDVKM, per germline. V was shortened by 4 bases and J by 0 bases, with 7 bases between the two germline ends. The CDR3 runs to 15 residues. As DNA, the CDR3 is TGTGCCAGCAGTTCCCTGGGCTCTGGGGCCAACGTCCTGACTTTC. This gives the protein CASSSLGSGANVLTF.

This clonotype was counted many times. The V and J genes are TRBV12-3 or TRBV12-4 and TRBJ2-7; 9 bases are shared with TRBD2. This CDR3 spans 15 amino acids. Losses at the gene ends were 3 bases for V and 0 bases for J; bases not matched to a gene: 3. Written as DNA, the CDR3 is TGTGCCAGCAGTTTGGCTAGCGGGGTCTCCTACGAGCAGTACTTC. It codes for CASSLASGVSYEQYF.

This chain uses TRBV20-1 with TRBJ1-1; D gene ambiguous. V lost 3 bases, J lost 2 bases, and 7 bases lay in between. The germline V gene encodes CDR1 DFQATT and CDR2 SNEGSKA (reference sequence). The CDR3 totals 12 residues. CDR3 in DNA: TGCAGTGCTAGTGGAGGAAACACTGAAGCTTTCTTT. Residues: CSASGGNTEAFF.

This clonotype was detected a few times. The J gene is TRBJ1-2, the V gene TRBV20-1, with D possibly matching TRBD1 (5 bases). V gave up 6 bases and J gave up 2 bases, with 16 bases separating them. Per the germline V gene, CDR1 is DFQATT and CDR2 is SNEGSKA (reference sequence). The length of the CDR3 is 14 residues. The CDR3: CSATATTGNYGYTF. The CDR3 DNA reads TGCAGTGCCACGGCTACAACAGGAAACTATGGCTACACCTTC.

V gene TRBV12-3 or TRBV12-4 combines with J gene TRBJ2-2; TRBD1 matches 9 bases. The CDR3 extends over 15 amino acids. With V trimmed by 7 bases and J by 3 bases, 6 bases remained unmatched. CDR3 sequence: CASKFRDRDTGELFF. The CDR3 nucleotides are TGTGCCAGCAAATTCCGGGACAGGGACACCGGGGAGCTGTTTTTT.

A note on this clonotype: This may arise from a read error, as a much more abundant clone is one base away. Since the CDR3 does not end with the conserved phenylalanine or tryptophan, this likely comes from a read error. The chain combines TRBV20-1 with TRBJ2-1; TRBD1 aligns across 9 bases. Per germline, CDR1 DFQATT and CDR2 SNEGSKA (reference sequence). The junction had 7 bases not matched to a gene; V was cut back by 4 bases and J by 6 bases. This CDR3 has 14 amino acids. The CDR3 here is CSAMLVGQGNEQFV. In DNA form, the CDR3 reads TGCAGTGCTATGCTGGTGGGACAGGGCAATGAGCAGTTCGTC.

This clonotype was detected ten times or more. The chain employs TRBV2 and TRBJ2-1; 10 bases map to TRBD2. This CDR3 is 16 amino acids long. The germline CDR1 and CDR2 sequences are SNHLY and FYNNEI. Trimming at V came to 2 bases and at J to 8 bases, leaving 9 bases not matched to a gene. This CDR3 is CASSEPISGRADEQFF. Written as DNA, the CDR3 is TGTGCCAGCAGTGAACCGATAAGCGGGAGGGCCGATGAGCAGTTCTTC.

The table lists this clonotype with a few counts. V gene TRBV4-1 combines with J gene TRBJ2-3; 8 bases align to TRBD1. Per germline, CDR1 MGHRA and CDR2 YSYEKL. J gave up 8 bases and V 0 bases, and 13 bases lay outside the gene matches. This CDR3 is 17 amino acids long. The CDR3 region is CASSQEPQGGSPGTQYF. The CDR3, as DNA: TGCGCCAGCAGCCAAGAGCCACAGGGGGGATCACCGGGTACGCAGTATTTT.

The chain couples TRBV12-3 or TRBV12-4 to TRBJ1-4; D is unresolved. Deletions cut 4 bases from V and 8 bases from J, with 14 bases between. This CDR3 spans 14 amino acids. In DNA, the CDR3 is TGTGCCAGCAGTTCCCGGACGGACCGGGAAAAACTGTTTTTT. Translation gives CASSSRTDREKLFF.

This clonotype turned up a few times. The chain carries TRBV27 and TRBJ2-2, with D perhaps TRBD2 (5 bases). CDR3 length: 14 amino acids. The germline V and J ends were trimmed by 6 bases and 4 bases, with 12 bases remaining between them. Germline CDR1 is MNHEY and CDR2 is SMNVEV (reference sequence). The CDR3: CASRRGETTGELFF. The CDR3 bases are TGTGCCAGCAGACGGGGAGAGACCACCGGGGAGCTGTTTTTT.

The V and J genes are TRBV7-2 and TRBJ1-6; D remains unclear. CDR1 is SGHTA, CDR2 FQGNSA, per germline. The CDR3 is made up of 17 amino acids. Between the trimmed V and J ends, which lost 5 bases and 6 bases, there was a span of 20 bases. This chain's CDR3 is CASSPPLKAGPNSPLHF. The DNA for the CDR3 is TGTGCCAGCAGCCCCCCCCTTAAGGCAGGTCCTAATTCACCCCTCCACTTT.

Only a few counts were recorded for this clonotype. The chain recombines TRBV7-6 with TRBJ2-2; D gene ambiguous. The CDR3 length is 13 residues. Germline-derived CDR1 and CDR2 are SGHVS and FNYEAQ. V was clipped by 1 base and J by 4 bases, with 4 bases between them. The CDR3 DNA reads as TGTGCCAGCAGCTTAGGCGCCACCGGGGAGCTGTTTTTT. It translates to CASSLGATGELFF.

In regard to this clonotype: A read error may explain this, as a much larger clone is one base away. The rearrangement joins TRBV5-1 to TRBJ2-7; possible D gene TRBD2, 5 bases. The germline V and J ends were trimmed by 7 bases and 7 bases, with 21 bases remaining between them. Germline loops: CDR1 SGHRS, CDR2 YFSETQ. The CDR3 is 14 amino acids. This CDR3 is CASWSGSSYNEQYF. In nucleotides, the CDR3 is TGCGCCAGCTGGTCGGGGAGCTCCTACAATGAGCAGTACTTC.

V and J are TRBV20-1 and TRBJ2-3; 12 bases agree with TRBD2. Losses at the gene ends were 1 base for V and 8 bases for J; bases not matched to a gene: 7. The CDR3 length is 15 residues. Per the germline V gene, CDR1 is DFQATT and CDR2 is SNEGSKA (reference sequence). Written as DNA, the CDR3 is TGCAGTGCTAGAGCTAGCGGGAGGGCCGTAGGTACGCAGTATTTT. Its protein product is CSARASGRAVGTQYF.

This clonotype was seen many times. The chain links TRBV4-2 to TRBJ2-5; D remains unclear. The CDR3 spans 16 residues. CDR1 is LGHNA and CDR2 is YNFKEQ in the germline V gene. The V gene lost 0 bases and the J gene lost 0 bases, with 11 bases spanning the gap. Here the CDR3 reads CASSQDVGGHQETQYF. In DNA, the CDR3 is TGTGCCAGCAGCCAAGATGTCGGCGGCCACCAAGAGACCCAGTACTTC.

This clonotype has only a few counts. Being one base from a much bigger clone, this may be a read error. This sequence joins TRBV11-1 and TRBJ2-5; 12 bases are shared with TRBD2. The V gene end was trimmed by 3 bases and the J gene end by 11 bases; junction bases not matched to a gene: 10. The CDR3 is 15 residues long. Germline CDR1 and CDR2: SGHAT and FQDESV (reference sequence). CDR3 region: CASSFLAGGHNEQYF. CDR3 nucleotides: TGTGCCAGCAGCTTCCTAGCGGGAGGGCACAATGAGCAGTACTTC.